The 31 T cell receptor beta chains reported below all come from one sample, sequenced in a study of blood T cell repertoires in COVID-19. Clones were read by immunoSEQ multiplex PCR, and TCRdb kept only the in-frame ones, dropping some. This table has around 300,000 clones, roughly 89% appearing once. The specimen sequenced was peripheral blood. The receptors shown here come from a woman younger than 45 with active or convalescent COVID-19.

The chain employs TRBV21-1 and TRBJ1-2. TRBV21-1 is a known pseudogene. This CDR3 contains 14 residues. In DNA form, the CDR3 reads TGTGCCACCCCAGGGCGGGGGCGTCGGCCAGGCTACACCTTC. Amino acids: CATPGRGRRPGYTF.

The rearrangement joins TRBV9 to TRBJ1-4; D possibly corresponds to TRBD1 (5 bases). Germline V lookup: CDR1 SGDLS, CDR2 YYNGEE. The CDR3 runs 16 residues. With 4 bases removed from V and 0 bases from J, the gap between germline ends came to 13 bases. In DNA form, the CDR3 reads TGTGCCAGCAGCCCATTGTGGGGCGCAACTAATGAAAAACTGTTTTTT. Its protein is CASSPLWGATNEKLFF.

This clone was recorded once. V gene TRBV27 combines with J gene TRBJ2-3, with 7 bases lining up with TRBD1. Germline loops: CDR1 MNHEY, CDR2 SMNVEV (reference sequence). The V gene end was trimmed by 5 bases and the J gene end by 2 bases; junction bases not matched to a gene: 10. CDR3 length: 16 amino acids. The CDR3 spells CASSPEQGLYTDTQYF. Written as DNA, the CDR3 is TGTGCCAGCAGTCCAGAACAGGGGCTATACACAGATACGCAGTATTTT.

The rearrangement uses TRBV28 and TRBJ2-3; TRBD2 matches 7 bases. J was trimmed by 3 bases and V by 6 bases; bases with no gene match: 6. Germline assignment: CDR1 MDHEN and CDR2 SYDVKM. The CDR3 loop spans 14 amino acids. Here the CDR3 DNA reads TGTGCCAGCAGACGTGGCGGGGGTACAGATACGCAGTATTTT. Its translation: CASRRGGGTDTQYF.

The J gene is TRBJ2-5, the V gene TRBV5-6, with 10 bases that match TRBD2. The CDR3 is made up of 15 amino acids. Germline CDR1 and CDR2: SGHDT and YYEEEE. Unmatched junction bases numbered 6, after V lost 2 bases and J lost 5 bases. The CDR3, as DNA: TGTGCCAGCAGCTTAGGAGCGGGGGGGCGTGAGACCCAGTACTTC. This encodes CASSLGAGGRETQYF.

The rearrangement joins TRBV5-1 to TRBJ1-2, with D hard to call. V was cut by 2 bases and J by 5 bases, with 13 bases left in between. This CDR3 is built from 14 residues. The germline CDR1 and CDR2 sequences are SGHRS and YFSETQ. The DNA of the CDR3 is TGCGCCAGCAGCTTCGGGGAGGGAACTTATGGCTACACCTTC. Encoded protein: CASSFGEGTYGYTF.

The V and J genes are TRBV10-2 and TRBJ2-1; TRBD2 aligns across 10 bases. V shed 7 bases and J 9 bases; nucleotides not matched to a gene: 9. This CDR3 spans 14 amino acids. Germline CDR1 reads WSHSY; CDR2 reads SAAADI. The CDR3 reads CASIRTSGVVEQFF. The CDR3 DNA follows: TGCGCCAGCATCCGCACTAGCGGGGTGGTTGAGCAGTTCTTC.

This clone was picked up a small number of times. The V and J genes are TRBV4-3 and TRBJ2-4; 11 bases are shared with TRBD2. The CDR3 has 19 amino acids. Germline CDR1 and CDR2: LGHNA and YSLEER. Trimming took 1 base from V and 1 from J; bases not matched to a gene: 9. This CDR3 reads CASSQGTSGSTGAKNIQYF. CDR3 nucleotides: TGCGCCAGCAGCCAAGGGACTAGCGGGTCAACTGGGGCCAAAAACATTCAGTACTTC.

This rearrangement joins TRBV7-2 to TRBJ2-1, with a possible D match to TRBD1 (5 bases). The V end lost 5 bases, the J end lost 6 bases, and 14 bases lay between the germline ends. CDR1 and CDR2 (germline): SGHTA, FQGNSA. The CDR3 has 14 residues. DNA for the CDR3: TGTGCCAGCAGCAGGCGTATAAGGGGCAATGAGCAGTTCTTC. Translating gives CASSRRIRGNEQFF.

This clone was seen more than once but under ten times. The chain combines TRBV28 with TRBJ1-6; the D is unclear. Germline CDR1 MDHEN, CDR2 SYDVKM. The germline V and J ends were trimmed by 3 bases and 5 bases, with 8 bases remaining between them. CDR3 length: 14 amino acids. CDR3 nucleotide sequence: TGTGCCAGCAGTTTTCTCCAGGATAATTCACCCCTCCACTTT. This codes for CASSFLQDNSPLHF.

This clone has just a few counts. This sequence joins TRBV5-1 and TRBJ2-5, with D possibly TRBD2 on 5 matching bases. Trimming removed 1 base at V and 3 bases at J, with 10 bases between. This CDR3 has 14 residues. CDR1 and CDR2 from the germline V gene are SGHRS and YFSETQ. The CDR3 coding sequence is TGCGCCAGCAGCTTGTTCGGAGCGGAAGAGACCCAGTACTTC. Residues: CASSLFGAEETQYF.

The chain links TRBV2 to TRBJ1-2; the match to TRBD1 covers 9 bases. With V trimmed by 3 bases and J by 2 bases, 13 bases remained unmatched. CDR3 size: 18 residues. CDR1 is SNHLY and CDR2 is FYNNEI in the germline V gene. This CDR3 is CASSEIRSWDRANYGYTF. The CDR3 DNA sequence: TGTGCCAGCAGTGAGATTCGGTCTTGGGACAGGGCGAACTATGGCTACACCTTC.

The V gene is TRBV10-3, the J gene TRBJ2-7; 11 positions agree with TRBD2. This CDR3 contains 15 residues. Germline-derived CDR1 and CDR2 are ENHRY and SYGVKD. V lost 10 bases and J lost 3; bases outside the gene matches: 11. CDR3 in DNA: TGTGCCAGCACCCTAGCGGGGGGCCCCCTCTACGAGCAGTACTTC. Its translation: CASTLAGGPLYEQYF.

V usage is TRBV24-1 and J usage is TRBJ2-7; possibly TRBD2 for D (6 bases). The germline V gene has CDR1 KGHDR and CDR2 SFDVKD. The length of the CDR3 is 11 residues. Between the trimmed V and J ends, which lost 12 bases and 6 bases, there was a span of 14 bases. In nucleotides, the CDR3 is TGTGCCTCTAGCGAGGGTCTCGAGCAGTACTTC. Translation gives CASSEGLEQYF.

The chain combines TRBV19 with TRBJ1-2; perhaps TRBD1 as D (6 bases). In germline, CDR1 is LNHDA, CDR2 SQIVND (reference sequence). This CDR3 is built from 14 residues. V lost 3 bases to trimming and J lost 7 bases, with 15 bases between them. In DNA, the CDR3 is TGTGCCAGTAGTATTCCAGGGGCGATGCGTGGCTACACCTTC. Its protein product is CASSIPGAMRGYTF.

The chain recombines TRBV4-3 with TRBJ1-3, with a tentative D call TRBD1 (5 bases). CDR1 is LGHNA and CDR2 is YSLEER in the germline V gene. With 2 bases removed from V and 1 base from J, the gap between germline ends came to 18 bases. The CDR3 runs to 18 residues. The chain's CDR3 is CASSQSWKEGPSGNTIYF. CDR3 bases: TGCGCCAGCAGCCAAAGCTGGAAGGAGGGGCCTTCTGGAAACACCATATATTTT.

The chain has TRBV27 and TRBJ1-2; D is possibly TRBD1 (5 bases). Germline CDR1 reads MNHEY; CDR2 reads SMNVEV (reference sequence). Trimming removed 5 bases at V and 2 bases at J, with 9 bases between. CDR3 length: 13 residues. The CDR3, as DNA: TGTGCCAGCAGTGCCCGGGGGAACTATGGCTACACCTTC. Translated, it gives CASSARGNYGYTF.

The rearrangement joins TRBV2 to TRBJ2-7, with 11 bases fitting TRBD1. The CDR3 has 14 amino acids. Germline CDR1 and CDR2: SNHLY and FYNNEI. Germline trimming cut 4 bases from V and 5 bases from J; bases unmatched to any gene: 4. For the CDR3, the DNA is TGTGCCAGCAGTGTCGGACAGGGGGCCCACGAGCAGTACTTC. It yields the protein CASSVGQGAHEQYF.

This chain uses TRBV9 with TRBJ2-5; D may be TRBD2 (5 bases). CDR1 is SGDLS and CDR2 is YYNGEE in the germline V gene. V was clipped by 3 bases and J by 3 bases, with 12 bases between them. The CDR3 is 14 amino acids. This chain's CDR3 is CASSAGLSKETQYF. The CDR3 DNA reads TGTGCCAGCAGCGCCGGACTCTCCAAAGAGACCCAGTACTTC.

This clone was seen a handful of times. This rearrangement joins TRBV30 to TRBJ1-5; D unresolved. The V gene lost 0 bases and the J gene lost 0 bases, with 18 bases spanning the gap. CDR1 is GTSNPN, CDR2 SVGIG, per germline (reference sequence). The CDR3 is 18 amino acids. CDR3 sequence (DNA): TGTGCCTGGAGTGTGGGCAGGCTGGCCCTATATAGCAATCAGCCCCAGCATTTT. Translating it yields CAWSVGRLALYSNQPQHF.

The CDR3 DNA sequence: TGCAGCGTCGGCGACCGGAGAGGAAACACCATATATTTT. Protein product: CSVGDRRGNTIYF. This sequence joins TRBV29-1 and TRBJ1-3, with D hard to call. CDR1 is SQVTM and CDR2 is ANQGSEA in the germline V gene. The CDR3 contains 13 residues. The ends were cut back, 6 bases at V and 4 bases at J, with 13 bases in the middle.

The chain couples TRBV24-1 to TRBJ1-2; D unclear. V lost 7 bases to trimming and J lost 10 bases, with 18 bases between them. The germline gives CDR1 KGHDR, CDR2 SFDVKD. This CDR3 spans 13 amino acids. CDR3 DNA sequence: TGTGCCACCAGCCCCGACGCAGGCCGTGCCTACACCTTC. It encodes CATSPDAGRAYTF.

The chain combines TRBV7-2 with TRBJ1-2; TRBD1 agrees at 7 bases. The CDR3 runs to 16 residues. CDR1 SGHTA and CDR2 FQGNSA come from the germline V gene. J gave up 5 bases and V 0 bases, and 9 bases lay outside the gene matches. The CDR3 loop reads CASSLALTGVGYGYTF. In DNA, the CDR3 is TGTGCCAGCAGCTTAGCGCTTACAGGGGTAGGGTATGGCTACACCTTC.

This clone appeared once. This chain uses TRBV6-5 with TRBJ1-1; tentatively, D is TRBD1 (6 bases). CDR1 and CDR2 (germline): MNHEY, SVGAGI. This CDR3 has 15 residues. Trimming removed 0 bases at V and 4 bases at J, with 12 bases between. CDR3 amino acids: CASSYSQGPGTEAFF. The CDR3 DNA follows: TGTGCCAGCAGTTACTCGCAGGGGCCGGGCACTGAAGCTTTCTTT.

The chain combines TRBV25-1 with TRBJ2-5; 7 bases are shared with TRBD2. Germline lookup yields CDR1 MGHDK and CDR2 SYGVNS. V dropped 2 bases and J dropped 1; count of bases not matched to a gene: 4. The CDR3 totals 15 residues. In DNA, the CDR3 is TGTGCCAGCAGTGAAGGAGGCGGGGGCCAAGAGACCCAGTACTTC. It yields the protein CASSEGGGGQETQYF.

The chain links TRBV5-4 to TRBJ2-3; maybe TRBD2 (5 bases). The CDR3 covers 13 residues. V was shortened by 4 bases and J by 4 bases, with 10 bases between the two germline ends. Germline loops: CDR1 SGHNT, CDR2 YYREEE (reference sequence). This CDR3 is CASSASGADTQYF. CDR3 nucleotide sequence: TGTGCCAGCAGCGCATCCGGGGCAGATACGCAGTATTTT.

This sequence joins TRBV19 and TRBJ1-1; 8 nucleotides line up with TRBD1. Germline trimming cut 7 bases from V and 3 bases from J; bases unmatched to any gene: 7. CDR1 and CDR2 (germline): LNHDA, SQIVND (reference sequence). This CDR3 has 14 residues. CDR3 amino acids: CASTPDRAYTEAFF. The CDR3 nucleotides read TGTGCCAGTACTCCGGACAGGGCTTACACTGAAGCTTTCTTT.

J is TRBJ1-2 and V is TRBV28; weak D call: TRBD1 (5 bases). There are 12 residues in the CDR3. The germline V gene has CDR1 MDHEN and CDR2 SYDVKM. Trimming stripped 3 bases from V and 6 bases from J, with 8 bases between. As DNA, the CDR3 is TGTGCCAGCAGTTTCTTCAGGGATGGCTACACCTTC. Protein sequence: CASSFFRDGYTF.

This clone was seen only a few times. CDR3 nucleotide sequence: TGTGCCAGCAGTTTGGGACAGGCCGTGAACACTGAAGCTTTCTTT. It yields the protein CASSLGQAVNTEAFF. The V call is TRBV6-5, the J call TRBJ1-1, with 8 nucleotides matching TRBD1. With V trimmed by 4 bases and J by 0 bases, 4 bases remained unmatched. The germline CDR1 and CDR2 sequences are MNHEY and SVGAGI. This CDR3 has 15 residues.

This CDR3 reads CASSSQGQGAIGELFF. CDR3 bases: TGCGCCAGCAGCTCGCAAGGACAGGGGGCAATCGGGGAGCTGTTTTTT. The chain has TRBV5-1 and TRBJ2-2; the match to TRBD1 covers 11 bases. CDR3 size: 16 residues. V shed 3 bases, J shed 7 bases, and the junction held 8 bases outside the gene matches. Germline CDR1 SGHRS, CDR2 YFSETQ.

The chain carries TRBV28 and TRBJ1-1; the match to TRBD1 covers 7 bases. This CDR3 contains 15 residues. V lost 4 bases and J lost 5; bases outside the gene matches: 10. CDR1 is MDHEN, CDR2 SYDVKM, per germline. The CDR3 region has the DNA TGTGCCAGCAGTTCGAGTACCTCAGGGGGGACTGAAGCTTTCTTT. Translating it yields CASSSSTSGGTEAFF. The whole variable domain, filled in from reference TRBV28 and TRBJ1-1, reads DVKVTQSSRYLVKRTGEKVFLECVQDMDHENMFWYRQDPGLGLRLIYFSYDVKMKEKGDIPEGYSVSREKKERFSLILESASTNQTSMYLCASSSSTSGGTEAFFGQGTRLTVV.